This TCR beta chain was recorded in a study of T cell responses to AZD1222 COVID-19 vaccine. Measured with immunoSEQ multiplex PCR; TCRdb has only the in-frame clones, and not every one. The sample holds under 140,000 clones; around 90% are singletons and the top ten take approximately 2.7%. Germline lookup yields CDR1 MNHEY and CDR2 SVGEGT. The V and J ends lost 5 bases and 7 bases, in that order; junction bases with no gene match: 7. The CDR3 totals 14 residues. This clonotype was sampled from an adult who received the AZD1222 COVID-19 vaccine. The sample was peripheral blood, taken 28 days after the second AZD1222 dose. The chain combines TRBV6-2 or TRBV6-3 with TRBJ1-4; 7 positions agree with TRBD1. The CDR3 DNA reads TGTGCCAGCAGTGTCGGAGGGGGCTTTGAAAAACTGTTTTTT. This translates into CASSVGGGFEKLFF.